This section outlines one TCR beta chain sequence together with its context. This sample was included in a study of blood T cell repertoires in COVID-19. In the study overall: Acute and convalescent COVID-19 specimens originated in the United States, Italy and Spain.

TCRdb keeps only in-frame clones here, not all; method: immunoSEQ multiplex PCR. The sample contains about 89,000 clones, approximately 89% of which appear only once. The CDR3 loop spans 14 amino acids. V shed 6 bases and J 10 bases; nucleotides not matched to a gene: 7. Per the germline V gene, CDR1 is MNHEY and CDR2 is SVGAGI. The clonotype comes from a man between 60 and 75 years old with acute or convalescent COVID-19. The chain carries TRBV6-5 and TRBJ1-6, with 9 bases lining up with TRBD1. The sample was peripheral blood. The CDR3 DNA reads as TGTGCCAGCAGCTCCGGGACAGGGTCCTCACCCCTCCACTTT. It translates to CASSSGTGSSPLHF.